These 26 T cell receptor beta chains originate from one sample sequenced in a study of blood T cell repertoires in COVID-19. Profiling relied on immunoSEQ multiplex PCR, and the TCRdb table lists in-frame clones only, not all of them. This sample carries approximately 170,000 clones, more than 90% of them seen once, and the ten largest clones take 15% to 20%. Sequenced input: peripheral blood. The origin of the receptors is a man aged 60 to 69 with active or convalescent COVID-19.

The chain joins TRBV19 to TRBJ1-4, with D hard to call. CDR3 length: 15 amino acids. Trimming cost V 5 bases and J 7 bases, with 17 bases left between them. Per germline, CDR1 LNHDA and CDR2 SQIVND (reference sequence). CDR3 protein: CASSVVAGRGEKLFF. The DNA for the CDR3 is TGTGCCAGTAGTGTTGTCGCGGGGAGAGGTGAAAAACTGTTTTTT.

This sequence joins TRBV6-2 or TRBV6-3 and TRBJ1-1, with D perhaps TRBD1 (5 bases). The V end was cut by 2 bases, the J end by 1 base, with 14 bases between. Germline assignment: CDR1 MNHEY and CDR2 SVGEGT. This CDR3 is 16 amino acids long. The CDR3 protein is CASSYERGPENTEAFF. The CDR3 DNA is TGTGCCAGCAGTTACGAGCGGGGCCCGGAGAACACTGAAGCTTTCTTT.

J is TRBJ1-2 and V is TRBV7-2; 7 bases match TRBD1. Unmatched junction bases numbered 6, after V lost 4 bases and J lost 4 bases. CDR3 length: 14 residues. The germline V gene encodes CDR1 SGHTA and CDR2 FQGNSA. The CDR3 DNA sequence: TGTGCCAGCAGCTCAGGGGGTCTGGGCTATGGCTACACCTTC. Translating it yields CASSSGGLGYGYTF.

The J gene is TRBJ2-1, the V gene TRBV7-9; D possibly corresponds to TRBD1 (6 bases). This CDR3 has 12 amino acids. From germline, CDR1 is SEHNR and CDR2 FQNEAQ (reference sequence). V was clipped by 5 bases and J by 16 bases, with 18 bases between them. The CDR3 coding sequence is TGTGCCAGCAGCCCACCGACAGGTTTGAGCTTCTTC. Amino acids: CASSPPTGLSFF.

This rearrangement joins TRBV18 to TRBJ2-6; TRBD1 matches at 10 bases. This CDR3 has 16 amino acids. Trimming cost V 5 bases and J 2 bases; bases outside gene matches: 3. Germline CDR1 is KGHSH and CDR2 is LQKENI. The CDR3 DNA sequence: TGTGCCAGCTCAACTGGACAGGGGGCTGGGGCCAACGTCCTGACTTTC. It specifies CASSTGQGAGANVLTF. The entire variable domain, with the rest obtained from reference TRBV18 and TRBJ2-6, is as follows: NAGVMQNPRHLVRRRGQEARLRCSPMKGHSHVYWYRQLPEEGLKFMVYLQKENIIDESGMPKERFSAEFPKEGPSILRIQQVVRGDSAAYFCASSTGQGAGANVLTFGAGSRLTVL.

The rearrangement uses TRBV7-9 and TRBJ2-7; D uncertain. The CDR3 extends over 16 amino acids. Germline CDR1 is SEHNR and CDR2 is FQNEAQ (reference sequence). The V gene lost 1 base and the J gene lost 0 bases, with 13 bases spanning the gap. Here the CDR3 DNA reads TGTGCCAGCAGCTTAGACGGTCGCTCGAGCTCCTACGAGCAGTACTTC. Its translation is CASSLDGRSSSYEQYF.

V gene TRBV10-3 combines with J gene TRBJ2-3; 12 nucleotides line up with TRBD2. Germline V CDR1 and CDR2: ENHRY, SYGVKD. J gave up 2 bases and V 8 bases, and 2 bases lay outside the gene matches. This CDR3 has 14 residues. CDR3 sequence: CAISSGGATDTQYF. CDR3 bases: TGTGCCATCTCTAGCGGGGGGGCCACAGATACGCAGTATTTT.

This clone showed up just a few times. This chain uses TRBV2 with TRBJ2-7, with no clear D. Germline V gene sequence: CDR1 SNHLY, CDR2 FYNNEI. Trimming took off 7 bases at V and 7 bases at J, with 14 bases between the two ends. The CDR3 consists of 12 residues. The CDR3 DNA is TGTGCCAGCACTATGGAACAGAGTGAGCAGTACTTC. Its protein product is CASTMEQSEQYF.

This sequence joins TRBV7-8 and TRBJ1-1; D is unclear. The CDR3 extends over 16 amino acids. The germline gives CDR1 SGHVS, CDR2 FQNEAQ. V lost 2 bases and J 1 base, leaving 14 bases between the germline ends. The CDR3 DNA is TGTGCCAGCAGCTTACCGTTTATTGGGAGGAACACTGAAGCTTTCTTT. Translated, it gives CASSLPFIGRNTEAFF.

This clone appeared a few times. This chain connects TRBV6-6 to TRBJ1-3; unclear D gene. The CDR3 runs 14 residues. Germline V gene lookup returns CDR1 MNHNY and CDR2 SVGAGI (reference sequence). Trimming removed 6 bases from V and 0 bases from J, with 9 bases in between. The CDR3 DNA reads as TGTGCCAGCAGAAGGGAGCTCTCTGGAAACACCATATATTTT. Translated, it gives CASRRELSGNTIYF.

The V gene is TRBV6-6, the J gene TRBJ2-2; 8 bases map to TRBD1. This CDR3 comprises 17 residues. After removal of 5 bases from V and 1 base from J, the junction contained 9 bases not matched to a gene. The germline V gene encodes CDR1 MNHNY and CDR2 SVGAGI (reference sequence). This CDR3 is CASSPNAGTGNTGELFF. As DNA, the CDR3 is TGTGCCAGCAGTCCCAACGCCGGGACAGGGAACACCGGGGAGCTGTTTTTT.

The chain employs TRBV15 and TRBJ1-1, with TRBD1 as a possible D gene (6 bases). The CDR3 length is 16 residues. Germline V CDR1 and CDR2: LNHNV, YYDKDF (reference sequence). V was cut by 3 bases and J by 6 bases, with 20 bases left in between. The CDR3 DNA reads TGTGCCACCAGCAGGGTGGGGGGGGCAGGGCGAGCTGAAGCTTTCTTT. Its translation: CATSRVGGAGRAEAFF.

The chain has TRBV21-1 and TRBJ2-3; no check of the table's D call, TRBD2, against the DNA was made. TRBV21-1 has pseudogene status. The CDR3 is 15 amino acids. The CDR3 DNA reads as TGTGCCAGCAGCAAATCGGGAAGGGACACAGATACGCAGTATTTT. Its protein product is CASSKSGRDTDTQYF.

This chain uses TRBV13 with TRBJ1-2; 7 nucleotides align to TRBD1. Germline V lookup: CDR1 PRHDT, CDR2 FYEKMQ (reference sequence). The ends lost 5 bases at V and 4 bases at J; junction bases unmatched: 10. CDR3 size: 15 residues. The CDR3 sequence: CASSRRDSRFYGYTF. The CDR3 DNA reads as TGTGCCAGCAGCCGTCGGGACAGCAGATTCTATGGCTACACCTTC. Full variable domain (rest looked up from reference TRBV13 and TRBJ1-2): AAGVIQSPRHLIKEKRETATLKCYPIPRHDTVYWYQQGPGQDPQFLISFYEKMQSDKGSIPDRFSAQQFSDYHSELNMSSLELGDSALYFCASSRRDSRFYGYTFGSGTRLTVV.

This clone showed up just once. The V call is TRBV28, the J call TRBJ2-7; 11 bases are shared with TRBD1. The CDR3 sequence is 14 residues long. The trim removed 5 bases at V and 4 bases at J, leaving 4 bases unmatched. Per the germline V gene, CDR1 is MDHEN and CDR2 is SYDVKM. The chain's CDR3 is CASSTDRGLYEQYF. CDR3 nucleotides: TGTGCCAGCAGTACGGACAGGGGGCTTTACGAGCAGTACTTC.

This clone was seen just once. The genes are TRBV5-4 and TRBJ1-1; 11 positions match TRBD1. CDR3 length: 15 amino acids. The V segment lost 4 bases and the J segment 4 bases; nucleotides outside the gene matches: 6. CDR1 SGHNT and CDR2 YYREEE come from the germline V gene (reference sequence). CDR3 in DNA: TGTGCCAGCAGCGCGTCCGGGACAGGGGGCACTGAAGCTTTCTTT. As protein: CASSASGTGGTEAFF.

The chain joins TRBV7-9 to TRBJ2-2; 8 bases agree with TRBD2. Germline CDR1 SEHNR, CDR2 FQNEAQ (reference sequence). This CDR3 comprises 15 residues. With 5 bases clipped from V and 3 bases from J, the junction kept 5 bases outside the gene matches. CDR3 amino acids: CASSVRGGHTGELFF. The CDR3 region has the DNA TGTGCCAGCAGCGTCCGGGGGGGCCACACCGGGGAGCTGTTTTTT.

The chain is built from TRBV14 and TRBJ1-2; 8 bases fit TRBD1. The CDR3 sequence is 16 residues long. The V and J ends lost 2 bases and 5 bases, in that order; junction bases with no gene match: 10. The germline gives CDR1 SGHDN, CDR2 FVKESK. In DNA, the CDR3 is TGTGCCAGCAGCCAATACCGGGACAGGCCCTATTATGGCTACACCTTC. Its translation: CASSQYRDRPYYGYTF. Filled out from reference TRBV14 and TRBJ1-2, the complete variable domain reads EAGVTQFPSHSVIEKGQTVTLRCDPISGHDNLYWYRRVMGKEIKFLLHFVKESKQDESGMPNNRFLAERTGGTYSTLKVQPAELEDSGVYFCASSQYRDRPYYGYTFGSGTRLTVV.

The chain joins TRBV7-9 to TRBJ1-6; 9 bases line up with TRBD1. Trimming removed 5 bases from V and 10 bases from J; junction bases left unmatched: 6. CDR3 size: 14 residues. Germline V gene sequence: CDR1 SEHNR, CDR2 FQNEAQ (reference sequence). For the CDR3, the DNA is TGTGCCAGCAGCCGGGACAGGGTTGCGTCACCCCTCCACTTT. Its translation: CASSRDRVASPLHF.

This clone showed up just once. J is TRBJ2-5 and V is TRBV11-3; D may be TRBD2 (6 bases). Germline V gene data show CDR1 as SGHNT and CDR2 as YENEEA. V lost 3 bases and J lost 5, with 7 bases in between. This CDR3 comprises 12 residues. The CDR3 DNA follows: TGTGCCAGCAGCTTCGGGGGTGAGACCCAGTACTTC. This gives the protein CASSFGGETQYF.

This sequence joins TRBV4-1 and TRBJ1-6, with TRBD1 matching 12 bases. The V segment lost 6 bases and the J segment 7 bases; nucleotides outside the gene matches: 7. This CDR3 is 16 amino acids long. Germline V gives CDR1 MGHRA, CDR2 YSYEKL. CDR3 DNA sequence: TGCGCCAGCAGAACAACAGGGACAGGGGGCAATTCACCCCTCCACTTT. This gives the protein CASRTTGTGGNSPLHF.

This chain connects TRBV21-1 to TRBJ2-3; TRBD2 is the table's D call and was not checked against the DNA. TRBV21-1 is termed a pseudogene. The CDR3 is 15 residues long. In DNA form, the CDR3 reads TGTGCCAGCAGCAACCTGAGTGGAGGCACAGATACGCAGTATTTT. Protein product: CASSNLSGGTDTQYF.

This clone was counted a few times. This chain uses TRBV2 with TRBJ1-1; D is ambiguous. V lost 6 bases, J lost 1 base, and 9 bases lay in between. This CDR3 is 13 amino acids long. Per germline, CDR1 SNHLY and CDR2 FYNNEI. This CDR3 reads CASRLEGNTEAFF. For the CDR3, the DNA is TGTGCCAGCAGATTGGAGGGGAACACTGAAGCTTTCTTT.

The rearrangement joins TRBV19 to TRBJ1-1; 8 bases are a match to TRBD1. Trimming removed 6 bases from V and 2 bases from J; junction bases left unmatched: 5. The CDR3 covers 14 residues. Germline V gives CDR1 LNHDA, CDR2 SQIVND (reference sequence). In DNA form, the CDR3 reads TGTGCCAGTAGACCGCAGGGGGCTAACACTGAAGCTTTCTTT. This translates into CASRPQGANTEAFF.

The genes are TRBV12-5 and TRBJ2-7, with 11 nucleotides matching TRBD1. Germline trimming cut 0 bases from V and 2 bases from J; bases unmatched to any gene: 6. CDR1 is LGHNT and CDR2 is FRNRAP in the germline V gene. This CDR3 is 17 amino acids long. The CDR3 sequence: CASGLVPGQGVAYEQYF. CDR3 coding DNA: TGTGCTAGTGGTTTGGTACCGGGACAGGGGGTAGCCTACGAGCAGTACTTC.

V usage is TRBV28 and J usage is TRBJ1-2; D is undetermined. Trimming took 4 bases from V and 8 from J, leaving 11 bases between them. The V gene's germline CDR1 is MDHEN and CDR2 SYDVKM. This CDR3 has 12 residues. The CDR3 nucleotides are TGTGCCAGCAGTTCAGGACTGGGGGGCTACACCTTC. It codes for CASSSGLGGYTF.